This T cell receptor (beta chain) was documented in a study of CD8+ T cells in alopecia areata (dated by TCRdb to 2016 to 2018). Concerning the study at large: Treated patients were enrolled in an open-label pilot trial of oral tofacitinib, 5 to 10 mg twice daily, for moderate-to-severe alopecia areata. Tofacitinib was given for 6 to 18 months, followed by 6 months of follow-up off drug to assess delayed response and recurrence. The study used high-throughput TCRbeta sequencing to examine T cell clonal expansion in alopecia areata, in both the C3H/HeJ mouse model and human patients. On the human side, TCRbeta sequencing was run on scalp tissue and on sorted CD4+ and CD8+ peripheral blood T cells from healthy controls and from alopecia areata patients with either patchy or totalis/universalis disease. Biopsies were taken from tofacitinib-treated patients at baseline and again at 4 and 24 weeks into treatment, and several of those patients also had a later scalp biopsy. Clonality in the scalp was compared among normal scalp (n=4), patchy alopecia areata scalp (n=8), and alopecia totalis/universalis scalp (n=8). RNA was extracted with the PAXgene miRNA kit for fixed scalp, the miRNeasy kit for PBMCs, and the RNeasy kit for mouse skin. TCRbeta CDR3 regions were amplified by immunoSEQ multiplex PCR using 35 Vbeta forward and 13 Jbeta reverse primers. Results and caveats for the whole study, not just this receptor: Shared TCR sequences between patients were less evident than in mice, which may be partly attributable to HLA diversity in the patient population. Scalp TCR repertoire analysis is complicated because resident alphabeta T cells in normal human skin are also sequenced, whereas mouse skin is dominated by gammadelta T cells. Compared with normal scalp, lesional scalp, particularly in alopecia totalis/universalis, had higher clonality and more expanded CD8+ clones, which suggests antigenic drive.

The library was prepared using the immunoSEQ multiplex PCR assay. For TCR sequencing, RNA was extracted from every sample and reverse transcribed into cDNA to serve as template. SuperScript III was used to make first-strand cDNA, primed with a 2:1 mix of oligo-dT and random hexamers. A synthetic immune receptor repertoire was used to gauge amplification bias, and whatever bias remained was removed computationally. The paper's data handling went like this. After raw reads were preprocessed to remove errors, the CDR3 was defined following IMGT conventions as running from the conserved cysteine to phenylalanine. Clonality was calculated as 1 minus Shannon entropy normalized by log2 of the number of productive unique TCRs. Scalp TCRbeta sequences were cross-referenced with sorted blood CD4 and CD8 repertoires so that the CD4 or CD8 identity of scalp clones could be inferred. The table comes from immuneACCESS by way of TCRdb, which keeps in-frame sequences with V and J called. Part of the clones is missing from these tables; in studies checked, under half for an unresolved V gene and the rest for unknown reasons. V and J calls and clone size are those listed in that table; D and trimming were worked out from the DNA. The sample has around 120,000 clones on record, 35% to 40% of them singletons. The ten largest clones capture 3.1% of the sample.

A remark on this clone: Its target antigen remains unknown. Per-nucleotide qualities are absent, and no much larger clonotype sits a single base away.

Lesional scalp punch biopsies and peripheral blood were obtained from alopecia areata patients. PBMCs were isolated by density centrifugation and stained for CD3, CD4 and CD8, after which CD4+ and CD8+ T cells were sorted on a FACSAria. The junction carries 15 bases between V and J, which are trimmed by 2 bases and 5 bases respectively. CDR1 and CDR2 (GTSNPN, SVGIG) derive from the germline V gene (reference sequence). Including the terminal cysteine and phenylalanine, the CDR3 comprises 15 residues. Only the CDR3 DNA stays, 45 bases, in frame from base 1. The sequencing sample was made of CD4+ T cells sorted from blood. The rearrangement joined TRBV30 to TRBJ1-4, with no confident D gene call. The origin of this receptor is a human donor with alopecia areata. The sequenced DNA: TGTGCCTGGAGTAAAGGGCCGGCTTTAAATGAAAAACTGTTTTTT. Its translation is CAWSKGPALNEKLFF.